The following is a T cell receptor (beta chain) sequence with its context. What this receptor recognizes is not known. Base quality data are lacking; no much larger clone is found one base away. The source of the sample is a study of control samples from healthy donors and cancer patients (TCRdb year 2020). The protocol used for the library was the immunoSEQ multiplex PCR assay. The clones in this table, taken by TCRdb from immuneACCESS, are in-frame only. Not every clone is retained; where verified, under half of the shortfall comes from an unresolved V gene, and the cause of the rest is unknown. The sample table records about 94,000 clones; approximately 90% of these occur just once. The ten top clones hold around 3.8% of the sample. From the cysteine up to the phenylalanine, the CDR3 has a length of 14 residues. The retained sequence is limited to the CDR3, 42 bases, with the frame set at the first base. As encoded in the germline V gene (reference sequence), CDR1 is MNHNY while CDR2 is SVGAGI. V gives up 2 bases and J gives up 7 bases, and the segment between their germline ends measures 14 bases.

Sequenced sample: blood. The chain couples TRBV6-6 to TRBJ1-1; no D gene is confidently identified. The clonotype comes from a woman between 18 and 30 years old in good health. The base sequence is TGTGCCAGCAGTTACGCACAAGGTCCTATTGAAGCTTTCTTT. Its protein is CASSYAQGPIEAFF.